The clone carrying this T cell receptor (beta chain) was picked up a small number of times. Its specificity is unknown. TCRdb re-analysed the reads in MiXCR, keeping a single row per CDR3 protein. This table has 150,000 to 200,000 distinct CDR3 sequences, around 14% appearing once. The CDR3 has 16 residues. Between the trimmed V and J ends, which lost 5 bases and 0 bases, there was a span of 17 bases. Germline CDR1 is MDHEN and CDR2 is SYDVKM. This specimen belongs to a study of T cell repertoires in cytomegalovirus infection. Study in general: Public TCR beta signatures were indicative of both CMV infection and a matching HLA type. Study results and caveats: The study identified carriers of CMV plus the relevant HLA from cumulative public TCR beta family frequency. Within the response measured ex vivo, HLA-C-restricted CMV-specific TCR beta clonotypes were dominant.

The source is a human donor in good health (CMV status not recorded). Some clones in this sample may be carry-over from other donors' samples. The material sequenced was PBMCs. This sequence joins TRBV28 and TRBJ2-7; D is possibly TRBD1 (5 bases). The CDR3 is CASSPRAGIISYEQYF. DNA for the CDR3: TGTGCCAGCAGTCCCCGGGCAGGGATTATCTCCTACGAGCAGTACTTC.